These 2 T cell receptor beta chains originate from one sample sequenced in a study of response to subunit inactivated influenza vaccine. TCRdb passed the RT-PCR reads through MiXCR, listing each CDR3 protein once. This sample yields about 700,000 distinct CDR3 sequences, of which less than 20% are seen a single time; roughly 12% belongs to the top ten. The sample here was PBMCs from blood, taken 12 days after vaccination. Receptor source: a man aged 50 or older who received an inactivated influenza vaccine.

This clonotype has just a few counts. The V and J genes are TRBV20-1 and TRBJ1-1; weak D call: TRBD1 (5 bases). The CDR3 covers 13 residues. Germline V CDR1 and CDR2: DFQATT, SNEGSKA (reference sequence). Trimming shortened V by 7 bases and J by 1 base, and 13 bases separated the two germline ends. Here the CDR3 reads CSGDSLGNTEAFF. In DNA, the CDR3 is TGCAGTGGTGACAGCCTCGGGAACACTGAAGCTTTCTTT.

The rearrangement joins TRBV4-3 to TRBJ2-7; D perhaps matches TRBD2 (6 bases). The CDR3 has 15 amino acids. Germline assignment: CDR1 LGHNA and CDR2 YSLEER. V lost 4 bases and J lost 0, with 13 bases in between. The CDR3 bases are TGCGCCAGCAGCCGGTGGGGAGGAGACTCCTACGAGCAGTACTTC. This sequence encodes CASSRWGGDSYEQYF.